Listed below are T cell receptor beta chains from one sample, sequenced in a study of T cell repertoires in cytomegalovirus infection. The antigens these receptors bind are not known. In TCRdb, the reads were re-called with MiXCR into one record per CDR3 protein. The table shows 35,000 or so distinct CDR3 sequences, with over 50% occurring only once. Sample: CD8+ T cells from cultured PBMCs, taken from culture after CMV antigen stimulation. The receptors here all came from a human donor in good health (CMV status not recorded). Some clones in this sample may be carry-over from other donors' samples. Each CDR3 is given with its conserved first and last residue. The D gene is left open where the match is weak. Rows may omit the clone size; those that give it use once, few, many or a size class.

-,TRBV7-2,few,TRBJ2-3,TGTGCCAGCAGCTTATTGGACTACAACTCAGATACGCAGTATTTT,CASSLLDYNSDTQYF
TRBD2,TRBV11-2,-,TRBJ2-1,TGTGCCAGCAGCTTTTGGCTAGCGGGGGGGCCAAATGAGCAGTTCTTC,CASSFWLAGGPNEQFF
-,TRBV5-1,-,TRBJ2-1,TGCGCCAGCAGGGCTTGGGCTACGGTAGATAACAATGAGCAGTTCTTC,CASRAWATVDNNEQFF
TRBD2,TRBV7-2,-,TRBJ2-3,TGTGCCAGCAGCATCCTAGCGGGAGGGGATACGCAGTATTTT,CASSILAGGDTQYF
-,TRBV11-3,many,TRBJ2-1,TGTGCCAGCAGCCCCCGGGGCAGTTCTACCTACAATGAGCAGTTCTTC,CASSPRGSSTYNEQFF
-,TRBV11-2,once,TRBJ2-5,TGTGCCAGCAGCTTACCACCAGGGCTCAAAAGGGAAGAGACCCAGTACTTC,CASSLPPGLKREETQYF
TRBD1,TRBV27,few,TRBJ1-1,TGTGCCAGCAGTGCGCAGGGGGGGAACACTGAAGCTTTCTTT,CASSAQGGNTEAFF
TRBD1,TRBV10-3,few,TRBJ1-2,TGTGCCATCAGTGAGTCCGGACAGGGGGCTGGCTATGGCTACACCTTC,CAISESGQGAGYGYTF
TRBD2,TRBV7-6,many,TRBJ2-5,TGTGCCAGCAGCCCCCGGACTAGCGGAGAGACCCAGTACTTC,CASSPRTSGETQYF
-,TRBV11-2,many,TRBJ2-1,TGTGCCAGCAGCTTCGGAGTAGCCCAGTTCTTC,CASSFGVAQFF
-,TRBV28,-,TRBJ2-7,TGTGCCAGCAGTTCGCCGGGACGCGGCTACGAGCAGTACTTC,CASSSPGRGYEQYF
TRBD1,TRBV7-9,-,TRBJ2-7,TGTGCCAGCAGCTTACCCCGGGACAGCGTGGGCGAGCAGTACTTC,CASSLPRDSVGEQYF
-,TRBV28,few,TRBJ2-4,TGTGCCAGCAGTTTAGTCTGGGACCGAGGGGCCCCTCATCTAGCCAAAAACATTCAGTACTTC,CASSLVWDRGAPHLAKNIQYF
-,TRBV7-9,medium-sized,TRBJ1-1,TGTGCCAGCAGAGGGGGGTCGGCCACTGAAGCTTTCTTT,CASRGGSATEAFF
-,TRBV11-1,-,TRBJ1-1,TGTGCCAGCAGCTACGGATACACTGAAGCTTTCTTT,CASSYGYTEAFF
-,TRBV12-3/TRBV12-4,-,TRBJ2-5,TGTGCCACCCGACAAGGGAAGAAGACCCAGTACTTC,CATRQGKKTQYF
-,TRBV4-1,-,TRBJ1-2,TGTGCCAGCAGCCAAGAGGGAAGGGGGAACTATGGCTACACCTTC,CASSQEGRGNYGYTF
TRBD2,TRBV29-1,-,TRBJ2-7,TGCAGCGTTGAGGGACTAGCGGGAGCCTCCTACGAGCAGTACTTC,CSVEGLAGASYEQYF
-,TRBV7-3,-,TRBJ1-5,TGTGCCAGCAGCTTCTCAGTCAATCAGCCCCAGCATTTT,CASSFSVNQPQHF
-,TRBV6-1,-,TRBJ1-1,TGTGCCAGCAGTGGGGCCCTGGACACTGAAGCTTTCTTT,CASSGALDTEAFF
TRBD1,TRBV6-6,-,TRBJ1-1,TGTGCCAGCAGTCCCCACAGGGGTATGAACACTGAAGCTTTCTTT,CASSPHRGMNTEAFF
-,TRBV7-3,few,TRBJ2-1,TGTGCCAGCAGTAAATTATCCGGAGGCAATGAGCAGTTCTTC,CASSKLSGGNEQFF
TRBD1,TRBV15,-,TRBJ2-7,TGTGCCACCAGCAGCTACCCCGGGACAGGGAGAACCTACGAGCAGTACTTC,CATSSYPGTGRTYEQYF
-,TRBV27,-,TRBJ2-3,TGTGCCAGCAGTTTATCTCGCACAGATACGCAGTATTTT,CASSLSRTDTQYF
-,TRBV7-2,-,TRBJ1-6,TGTGCCAGCAGCTTAGGAGGGAGCTCCTATAATTCACCCCTCCACTTT,CASSLGGSSYNSPLHF
TRBD2,TRBV6-1,few,TRBJ2-2,TGTGCCAGCAGTGTCGTACATAGCGGGACGAACACCGGGGAGCTGTTTTTT,CASSVVHSGTNTGELFF
-,TRBV11-1,-,TRBJ2-2,TGTGCCAGCAGCTTCTCAGACAGGACCGGGGAGCTGTTTTTT,CASSFSDRTGELFF
TRBD1,TRBV7-2,-,TRBJ2-7,TGTGCCAGCAGCTGGGGACAGGACCCATCCGAGCAGTACTTC,CASSWGQDPSEQYF
-,TRBV7-9,few,TRBJ2-1,TGTGCCAGCAGCTCCACCCGCTCCAGTTTTGGCAATGAGCAGTTCTTC,CASSSTRSSFGNEQFF
-,TRBV7-9,-,TRBJ1-2,TGTGCCAGCAGCTCCCGGACCGGGGAGAACTATGGCTACACCTTC,CASSSRTGENYGYTF
TRBD1,TRBV11-2,few,TRBJ2-1,TGTGCCAGCAGCTTAGCGGGGACAGACAATGAGCAGTTCTTC,CASSLAGTDNEQFF
TRBD1,TRBV7-8,many,TRBJ2-7,TGTGCCAGCAGCTTAGGAGGGACAGCCCCTGACTTGGGGAAGCAGTACTTC,CASSLGGTAPDLGKQYF
TRBD1,TRBV7-2,-,TRBJ1-1,TGTGCCAGCAGACCGGGACAGGGGGCCCTGAACACTGAAGCTTTCTTT,CASRPGQGALNTEAFF
TRBD2,TRBV7-8,few,TRBJ2-5,TGTGCCAGCAGGGGACTAGCGGGAGGGCCGGTGGAGACCCAGTACTTC,CASRGLAGGPVETQYF
TRBD2,TRBV7-6,few,TRBJ2-5,TGTGCCAGCAGCTTATATTCTACGGGGACTAGGGGGGTTTGGGAGACCCAGTACTTC,CASSLYSTGTRGVWETQYF